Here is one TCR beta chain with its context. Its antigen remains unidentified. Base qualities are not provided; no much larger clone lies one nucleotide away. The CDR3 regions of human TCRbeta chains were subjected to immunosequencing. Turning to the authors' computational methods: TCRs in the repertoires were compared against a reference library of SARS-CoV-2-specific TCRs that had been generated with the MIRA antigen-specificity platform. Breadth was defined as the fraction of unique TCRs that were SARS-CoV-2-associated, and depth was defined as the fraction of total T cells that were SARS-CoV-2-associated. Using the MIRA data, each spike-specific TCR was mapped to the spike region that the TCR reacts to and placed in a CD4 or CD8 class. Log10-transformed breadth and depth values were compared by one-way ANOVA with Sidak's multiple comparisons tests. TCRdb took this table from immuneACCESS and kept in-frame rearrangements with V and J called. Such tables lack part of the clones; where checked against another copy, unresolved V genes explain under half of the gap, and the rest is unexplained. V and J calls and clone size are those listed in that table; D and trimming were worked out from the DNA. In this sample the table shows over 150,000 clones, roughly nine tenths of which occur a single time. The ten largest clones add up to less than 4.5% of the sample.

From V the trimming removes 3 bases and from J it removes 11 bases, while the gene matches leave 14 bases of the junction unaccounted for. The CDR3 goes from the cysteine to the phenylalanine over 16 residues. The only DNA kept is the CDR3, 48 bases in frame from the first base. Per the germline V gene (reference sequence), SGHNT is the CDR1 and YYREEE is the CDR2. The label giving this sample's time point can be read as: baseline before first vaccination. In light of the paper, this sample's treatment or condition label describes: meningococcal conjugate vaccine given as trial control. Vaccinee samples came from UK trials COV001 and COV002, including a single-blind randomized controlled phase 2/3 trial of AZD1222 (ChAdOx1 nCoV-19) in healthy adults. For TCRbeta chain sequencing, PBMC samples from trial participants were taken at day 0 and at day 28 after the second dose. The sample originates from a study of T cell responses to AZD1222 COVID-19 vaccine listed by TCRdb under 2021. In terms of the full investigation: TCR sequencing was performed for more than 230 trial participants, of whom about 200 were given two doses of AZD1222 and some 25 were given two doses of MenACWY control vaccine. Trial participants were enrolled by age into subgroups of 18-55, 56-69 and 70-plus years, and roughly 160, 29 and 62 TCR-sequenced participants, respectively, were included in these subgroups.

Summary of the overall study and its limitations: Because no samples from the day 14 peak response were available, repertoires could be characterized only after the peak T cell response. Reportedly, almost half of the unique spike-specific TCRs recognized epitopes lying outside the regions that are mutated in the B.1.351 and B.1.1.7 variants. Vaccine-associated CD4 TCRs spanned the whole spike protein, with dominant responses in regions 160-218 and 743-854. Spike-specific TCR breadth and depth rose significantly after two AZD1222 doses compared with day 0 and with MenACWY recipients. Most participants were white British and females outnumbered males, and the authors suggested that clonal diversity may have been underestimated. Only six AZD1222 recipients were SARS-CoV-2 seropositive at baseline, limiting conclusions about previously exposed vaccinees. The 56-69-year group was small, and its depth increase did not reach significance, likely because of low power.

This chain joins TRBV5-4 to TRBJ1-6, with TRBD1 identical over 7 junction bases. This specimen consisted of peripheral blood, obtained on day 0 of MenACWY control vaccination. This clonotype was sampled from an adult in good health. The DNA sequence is TGTGCCAGCAGCTCCCAGGCTGGGACAGTCGGAGCACCCCTCCACTTT. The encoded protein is CASSSQAGTVGAPLHF.